This T cell receptor beta chain was retrieved from a study of technical replicates of blood from several donors. In germline, CDR1 is SGHTA, CDR2 FQGNSA. The CDR3 consists of 16 residues. V was cut by 5 bases and J by 3 bases, with 20 bases left in between. Assay used: immunoSEQ multiplex PCR; TCRdb lists only in-frame clones, some missing. Of 85,000 to 100,000 clones listed, roughly 96% are singletons. Sequenced input: T cells isolated from PBMCs. The clonotype comes from a human donor in good health. The chain employs TRBV7-2 and TRBJ2-7, with a tentative D call TRBD1 (6 bases). The CDR3 DNA sequence: TGTGCCAGCAGCCGGTCCCAACAGGGAAAACACTACGAGCAGTACTTC. This encodes CASSRSQQGKHYEQYF.